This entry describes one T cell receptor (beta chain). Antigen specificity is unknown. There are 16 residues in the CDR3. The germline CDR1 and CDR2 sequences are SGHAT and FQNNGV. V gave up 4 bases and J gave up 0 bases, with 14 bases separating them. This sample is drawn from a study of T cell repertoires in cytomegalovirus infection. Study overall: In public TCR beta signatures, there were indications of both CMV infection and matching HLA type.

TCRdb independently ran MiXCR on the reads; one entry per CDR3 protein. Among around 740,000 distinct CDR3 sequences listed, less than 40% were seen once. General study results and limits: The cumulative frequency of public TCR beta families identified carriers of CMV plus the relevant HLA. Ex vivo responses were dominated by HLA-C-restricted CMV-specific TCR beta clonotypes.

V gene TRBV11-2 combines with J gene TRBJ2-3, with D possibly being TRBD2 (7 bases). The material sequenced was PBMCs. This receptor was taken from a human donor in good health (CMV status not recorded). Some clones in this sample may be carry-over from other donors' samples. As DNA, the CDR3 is TGTGCCAGCAGCTCGAGGGGGGGTGCTAGCACAGATACGCAGTATTTT. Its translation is CASSSRGGASTDTQYF.